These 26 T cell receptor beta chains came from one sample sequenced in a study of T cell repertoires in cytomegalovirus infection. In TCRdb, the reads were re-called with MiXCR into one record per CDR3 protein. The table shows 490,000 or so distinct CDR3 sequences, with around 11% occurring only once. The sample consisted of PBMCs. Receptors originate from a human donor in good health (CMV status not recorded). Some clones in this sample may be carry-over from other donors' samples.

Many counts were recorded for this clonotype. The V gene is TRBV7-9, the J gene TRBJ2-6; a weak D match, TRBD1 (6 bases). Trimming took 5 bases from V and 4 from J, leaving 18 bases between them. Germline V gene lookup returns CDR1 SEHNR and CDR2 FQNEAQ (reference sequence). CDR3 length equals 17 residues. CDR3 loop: CASSGQEQGTGANVLTF. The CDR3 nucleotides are TGTGCCAGCAGCGGCCAAGAACAGGGCACCGGGGCCAACGTCCTGACTTTC.

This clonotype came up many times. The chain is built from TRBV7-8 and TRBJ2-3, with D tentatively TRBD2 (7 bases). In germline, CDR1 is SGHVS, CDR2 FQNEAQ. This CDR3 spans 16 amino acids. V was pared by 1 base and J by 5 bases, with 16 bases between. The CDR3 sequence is CASSLVLRGGKDTQYF. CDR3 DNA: TGTGCCAGCAGCTTAGTATTAAGGGGGGGCAAAGATACGCAGTATTTT.

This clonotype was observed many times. For the CDR3, the DNA is TGTGCCACCTCGAGACTAGTCCCCCCCACCGGGGAGCTGTTTTTT. Translation gives CATSRLVPPTGELFF. V and J are TRBV12-3 or TRBV12-4 and TRBJ2-2; D perhaps matches TRBD2 (6 bases). CDR3 size: 15 residues. Trimming cost V 10 bases and J 4 bases, with 19 bases left between them.

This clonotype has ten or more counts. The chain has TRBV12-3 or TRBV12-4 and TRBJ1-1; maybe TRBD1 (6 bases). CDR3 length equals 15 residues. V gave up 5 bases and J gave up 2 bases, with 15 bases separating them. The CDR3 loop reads CASSPRTTGNTEAFF. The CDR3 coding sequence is TGTGCCAGCAGTCCCCGTACGACAGGAAACACTGAAGCTTTCTTT.

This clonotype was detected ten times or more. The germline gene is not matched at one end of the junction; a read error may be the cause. The CDR3 region is CASSSNTEAFF. The CDR3 DNA follows: TGTGCCAGCAGCTCCAACACTGAAGCTTTCTTT. The V gene is TRBV5-1, the J gene TRBJ1-1; D gene uncertain. The CDR3 contains 11 residues. Per germline, CDR1 SGHRS and CDR2 YFSETQ.

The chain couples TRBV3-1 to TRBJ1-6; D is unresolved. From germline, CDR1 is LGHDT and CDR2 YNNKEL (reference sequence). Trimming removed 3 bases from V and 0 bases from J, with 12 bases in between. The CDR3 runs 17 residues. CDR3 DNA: TGTGCCAGCAGCCAGGGTCGATTAAGCTCCTATAATTCACCCCTCCACTTT. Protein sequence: CASSQGRLSSYNSPLHF. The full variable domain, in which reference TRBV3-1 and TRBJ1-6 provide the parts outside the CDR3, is DTAVSQTPKYLVTQMGNDKSIKCEQNLGHDTMYWYKQDSKKFLKIMFSYNNKELIINETVPNRFSPKSPDKAHLNLHINSLELGDSAVYFCASSQGRLSSYNSPLHFGNGTRLTVT.

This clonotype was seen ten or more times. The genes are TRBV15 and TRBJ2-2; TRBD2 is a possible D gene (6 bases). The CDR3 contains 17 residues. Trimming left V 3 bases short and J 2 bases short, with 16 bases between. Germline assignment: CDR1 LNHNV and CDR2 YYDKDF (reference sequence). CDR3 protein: CATSRAWGLLNTGELFF. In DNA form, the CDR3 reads TGTGCCACCAGCAGGGCTTGGGGACTTCTAAACACCGGGGAGCTGTTTTTT.

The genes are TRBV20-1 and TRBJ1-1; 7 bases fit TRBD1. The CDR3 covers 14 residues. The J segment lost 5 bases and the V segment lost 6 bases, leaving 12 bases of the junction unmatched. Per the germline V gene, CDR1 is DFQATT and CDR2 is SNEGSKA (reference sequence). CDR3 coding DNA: TGCAGTGCCAGGGGGAGGACAGCGGTTACTGAAGCTTTCTTT. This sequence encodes CSARGRTAVTEAFF.

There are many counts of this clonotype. This CDR3 reads CASSSGARYSNQPQHF. CDR3 coding DNA: TGTGCCAGCAGTTCAGGGGCCCGCTATAGCAATCAGCCCCAGCATTTT. The chain links TRBV28 to TRBJ1-5, with D possibly matching TRBD1 (6 bases). The CDR3 length is 16 residues. Trimming removed 4 bases from V and 0 bases from J, with 13 bases in between. Germline-derived CDR1 and CDR2 are MDHEN and SYDVKM.

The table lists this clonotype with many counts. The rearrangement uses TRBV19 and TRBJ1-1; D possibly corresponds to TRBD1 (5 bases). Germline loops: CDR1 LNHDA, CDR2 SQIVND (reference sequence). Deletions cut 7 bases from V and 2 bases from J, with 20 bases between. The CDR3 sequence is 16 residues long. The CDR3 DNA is TGTGCCAGTACCTCTCACCGGACATTACTCAACACTGAAGCTTTCTTT. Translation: CASTSHRTLLNTEAFF.

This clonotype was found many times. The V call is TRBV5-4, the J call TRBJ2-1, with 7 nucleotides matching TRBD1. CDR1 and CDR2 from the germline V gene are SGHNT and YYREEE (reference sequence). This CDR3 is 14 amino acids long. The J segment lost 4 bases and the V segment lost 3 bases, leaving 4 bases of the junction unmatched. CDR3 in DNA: TGTGCCAGCAGCTCCACGACAGGGTACAATGAGCAGTTCTTC. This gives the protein CASSSTTGYNEQFF.

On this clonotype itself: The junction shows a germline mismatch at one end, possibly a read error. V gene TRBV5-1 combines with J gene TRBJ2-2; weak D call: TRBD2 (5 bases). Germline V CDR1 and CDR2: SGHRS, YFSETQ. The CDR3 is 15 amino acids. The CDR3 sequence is CASSLPGPNTGELLF. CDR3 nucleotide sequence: TGCGCCAGCAGCTTGCCCGGGCCGAACACCGGGGAGCTGCTTTTT.

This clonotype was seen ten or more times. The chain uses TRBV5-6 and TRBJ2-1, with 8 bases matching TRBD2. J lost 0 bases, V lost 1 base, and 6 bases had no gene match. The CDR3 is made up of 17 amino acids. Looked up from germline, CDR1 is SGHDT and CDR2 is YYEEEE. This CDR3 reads CASSLLSGTVSYNEQFF. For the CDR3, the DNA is TGTGCCAGCAGCTTGCTTAGCGGGACCGTCTCCTACAATGAGCAGTTCTTC.

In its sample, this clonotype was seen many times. CDR3 sequence reads: CASSPQTRKNEQFF. CDR3 sequence (DNA): TGTGCCAGCAGCCCCCAGACTAGGAAGAATGAGCAGTTCTTC. The V gene is TRBV7-2, the J gene TRBJ2-1; a weak D match, TRBD2 (6 bases). Germline loops: CDR1 SGHTA, CDR2 FQGNSA. With 5 bases removed from V and 7 bases from J, the gap between germline ends came to 15 bases. The CDR3 is 14 amino acids.

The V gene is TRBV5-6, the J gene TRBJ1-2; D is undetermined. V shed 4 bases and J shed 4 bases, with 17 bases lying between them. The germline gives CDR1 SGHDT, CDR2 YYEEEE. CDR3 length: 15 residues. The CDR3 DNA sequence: TGTGCCAGCAGCCTTCGGACGGAGGGCCTCTATGGCTACACCTTC. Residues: CASSLRTEGLYGYTF.

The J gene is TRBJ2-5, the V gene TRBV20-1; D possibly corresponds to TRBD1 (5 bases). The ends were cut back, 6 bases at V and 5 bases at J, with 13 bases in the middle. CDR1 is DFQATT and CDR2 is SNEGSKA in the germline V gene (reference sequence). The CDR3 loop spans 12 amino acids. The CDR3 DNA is TGCAGTGCACACAGGAATTTGGAGACCCAGTACTTC. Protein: CSAHRNLETQYF.

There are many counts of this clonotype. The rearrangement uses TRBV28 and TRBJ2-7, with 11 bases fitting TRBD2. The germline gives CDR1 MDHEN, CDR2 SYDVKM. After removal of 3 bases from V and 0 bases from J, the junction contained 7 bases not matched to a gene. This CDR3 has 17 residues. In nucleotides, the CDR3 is TGTGCCAGCAGTTTTCCTAGCGGGAGGATAAGCTCCTACGAGCAGTACTTC. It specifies CASSFPSGRISSYEQYF.

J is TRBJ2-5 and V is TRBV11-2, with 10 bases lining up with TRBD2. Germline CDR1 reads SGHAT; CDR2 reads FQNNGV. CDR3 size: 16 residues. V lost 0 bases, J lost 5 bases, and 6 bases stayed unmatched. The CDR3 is CASSLDGLAVVETQYF. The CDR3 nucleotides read TGTGCCAGCAGCTTAGATGGACTAGCGGTGGTGGAGACCCAGTACTTC.

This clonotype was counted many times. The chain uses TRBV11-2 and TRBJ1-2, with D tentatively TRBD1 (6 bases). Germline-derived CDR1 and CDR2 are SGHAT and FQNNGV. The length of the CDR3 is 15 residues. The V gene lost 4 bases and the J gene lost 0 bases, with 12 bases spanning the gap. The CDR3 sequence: CASSSDRRANYGYTF. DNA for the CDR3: TGTGCCAGCAGCTCCGACAGGAGAGCTAACTATGGCTACACCTTC. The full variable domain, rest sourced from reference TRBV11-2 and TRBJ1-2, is EAGVAQSPRYKIIEKRQSVAFWCNPISGHATLYWYQQILGQGPKLLIQFQNNGVVDDSQLPKDRFSAERLKGVDSTLKIQPAKLEDSAVYLCASSSDRRANYGYTFGSGTRLTVV.

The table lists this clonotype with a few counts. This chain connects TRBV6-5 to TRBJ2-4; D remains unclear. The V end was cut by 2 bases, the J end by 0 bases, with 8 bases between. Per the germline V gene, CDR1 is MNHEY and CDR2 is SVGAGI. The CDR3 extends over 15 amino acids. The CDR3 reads CASSYVGLAKNIQYF. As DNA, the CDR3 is TGTGCCAGCAGTTACGTCGGCCTAGCCAAAAACATTCAGTACTTC.

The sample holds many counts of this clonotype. The CDR3 here is CASSHGGGAQETQYF. CDR3 in DNA: TGTGCCAGCAGCCACGGGGGAGGGGCCCAAGAGACCCAGTACTTC. The chain employs TRBV7-8 and TRBJ2-5; 7 bases match TRBD2. Germline lookup yields CDR1 SGHVS and CDR2 FQNEAQ. This CDR3 has 15 residues. Trimming cost V 5 bases and J 1 base; bases outside gene matches: 7.

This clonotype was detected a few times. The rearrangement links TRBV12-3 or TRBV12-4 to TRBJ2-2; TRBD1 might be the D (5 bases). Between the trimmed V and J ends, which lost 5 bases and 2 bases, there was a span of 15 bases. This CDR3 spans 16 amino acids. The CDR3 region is CASSPGPGFNTGELFF. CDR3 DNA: TGTGCCAGCAGTCCAGGACCAGGGTTCAACACCGGGGAGCTGTTTTTT.

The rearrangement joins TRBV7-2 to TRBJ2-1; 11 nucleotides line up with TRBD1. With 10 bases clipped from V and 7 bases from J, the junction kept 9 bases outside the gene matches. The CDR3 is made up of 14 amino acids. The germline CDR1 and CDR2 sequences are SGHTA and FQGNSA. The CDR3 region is CAIYRDRGTNEQFF. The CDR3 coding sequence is TGTGCCATCTATCGGGACAGGGGGACGAATGAGCAGTTCTTC.

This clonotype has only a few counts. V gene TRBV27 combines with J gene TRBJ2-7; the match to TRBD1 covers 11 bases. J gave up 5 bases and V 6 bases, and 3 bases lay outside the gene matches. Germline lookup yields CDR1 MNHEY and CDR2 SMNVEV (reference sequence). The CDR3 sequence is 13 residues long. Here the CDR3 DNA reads TGTGCCAGCAGGGACAGGGGGCAAGACGAGCAGTACTTC. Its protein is CASRDRGQDEQYF.

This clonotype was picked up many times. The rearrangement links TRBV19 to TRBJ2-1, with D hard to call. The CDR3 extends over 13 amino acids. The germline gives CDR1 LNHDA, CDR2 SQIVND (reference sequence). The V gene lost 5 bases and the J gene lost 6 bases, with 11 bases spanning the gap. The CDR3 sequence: CASSGVLGNEQFF. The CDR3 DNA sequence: TGTGCCAGTAGTGGGGTCCTCGGCAATGAGCAGTTCTTC.

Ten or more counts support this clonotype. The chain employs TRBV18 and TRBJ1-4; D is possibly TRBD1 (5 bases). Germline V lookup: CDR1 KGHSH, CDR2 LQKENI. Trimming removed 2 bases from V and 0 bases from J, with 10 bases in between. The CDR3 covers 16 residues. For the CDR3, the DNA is TGTGCCAGCTCACCAGGGGGGATTGCAACTAATGAAAAACTGTTTTTT. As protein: CASSPGGIATNEKLFF.